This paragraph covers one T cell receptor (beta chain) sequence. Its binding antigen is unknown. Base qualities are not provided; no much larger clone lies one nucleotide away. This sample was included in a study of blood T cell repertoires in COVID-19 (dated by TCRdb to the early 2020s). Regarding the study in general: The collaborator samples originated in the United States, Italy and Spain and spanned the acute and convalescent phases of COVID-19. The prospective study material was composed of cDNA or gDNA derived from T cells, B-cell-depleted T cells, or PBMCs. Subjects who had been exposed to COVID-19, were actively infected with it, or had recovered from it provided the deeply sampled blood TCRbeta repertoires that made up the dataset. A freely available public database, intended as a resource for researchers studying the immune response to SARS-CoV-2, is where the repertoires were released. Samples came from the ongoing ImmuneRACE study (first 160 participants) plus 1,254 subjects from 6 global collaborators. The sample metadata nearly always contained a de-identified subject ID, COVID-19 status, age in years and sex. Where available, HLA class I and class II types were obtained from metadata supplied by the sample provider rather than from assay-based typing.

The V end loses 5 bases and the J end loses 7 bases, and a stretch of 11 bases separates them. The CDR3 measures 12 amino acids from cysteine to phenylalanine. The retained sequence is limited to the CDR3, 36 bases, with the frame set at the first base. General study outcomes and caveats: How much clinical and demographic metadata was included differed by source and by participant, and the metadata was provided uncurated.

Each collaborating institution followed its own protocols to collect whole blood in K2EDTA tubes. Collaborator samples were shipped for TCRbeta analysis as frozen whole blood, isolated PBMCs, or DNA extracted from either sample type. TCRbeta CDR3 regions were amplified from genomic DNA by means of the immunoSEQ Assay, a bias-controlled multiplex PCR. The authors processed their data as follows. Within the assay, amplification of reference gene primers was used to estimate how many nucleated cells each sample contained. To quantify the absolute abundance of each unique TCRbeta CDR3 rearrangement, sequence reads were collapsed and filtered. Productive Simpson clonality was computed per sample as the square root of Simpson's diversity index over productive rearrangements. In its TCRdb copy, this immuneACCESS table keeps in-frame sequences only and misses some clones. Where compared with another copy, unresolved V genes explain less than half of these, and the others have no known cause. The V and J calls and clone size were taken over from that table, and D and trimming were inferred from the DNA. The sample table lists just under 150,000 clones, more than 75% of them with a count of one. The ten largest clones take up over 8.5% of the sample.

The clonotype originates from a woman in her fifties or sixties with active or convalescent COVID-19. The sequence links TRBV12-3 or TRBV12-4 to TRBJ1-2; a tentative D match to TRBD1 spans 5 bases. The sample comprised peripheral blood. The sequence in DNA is TGTGCCAGCAGTCTCGGGGGGTTTGGCTACACCTTC. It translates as CASSLGGFGYTF.